Presented here are 21 T cell receptor beta chains from one specimen sequenced in a study of graft-versus-host responses after intestinal transplantation. Clones were sequenced by immunoSEQ multiplex PCR, and TCRdb holds only the in-frame ones, with some missing. The top ten hold less than 1.5% of the sample, which has 85,000 to 110,000 clones, 93% seen once. These receptors have no known antigen. Source: unstimulated CD8+ T cells sorted from spleen or lymph node cells, taken before intestinal transplant. The receptors derive from a human donor who received an intestinal transplant.

This rearrangement joins TRBV25-1 to TRBJ1-1; 7 positions agree with TRBD1. CDR1 and CDR2 from the germline V gene are MGHDK and SYGVNS. J lost 4 bases, V lost 10 bases, and 3 bases had no gene match. The CDR3 has 11 residues. CDR3 sequence: CAIDRATEAFF. CDR3 DNA sequence: TGTGCCATAGACAGGGCCACTGAAGCTTTCTTT. The entire variable domain, with the rest obtained from reference TRBV25-1 and TRBJ1-1, is as follows: EADIYQTPRYLVIGTGKKITLECSQTMGHDKMYWYQQDPGMELHLIHYSYGVNSTEKGDLSSESTVSRIRTEHFPLTLESARPSHTSQYLCAIDRATEAFFGQGTRLTVV.

The chain uses TRBV7-7 and TRBJ1-4, with D possibly TRBD1 on 5 matching bases. Per germline, CDR1 SSHAT and CDR2 FNYEAQ (reference sequence). The V end lost 5 bases, the J end lost 8 bases, and 12 bases lay between the germline ends. This CDR3 contains 13 residues. This chain's CDR3 is CASSPGTGEKLFF. DNA for the CDR3: TGTGCCAGCAGCCCTGGGACGGGCGAAAAACTGTTTTTT.

This chain links TRBV5-4 with TRBJ2-3, with 10 bases aligning to TRBD2. The CDR3 extends over 16 amino acids. CDR1 and CDR2 from the germline V gene are SGHNT and YYREEE (reference sequence). After removal of 4 bases from V and 3 bases from J, the junction contained 8 bases not matched to a gene. DNA for the CDR3: TGTGCCAGCAGCCGGATAGCGGGGGGAATGACAGATACGCAGTATTTT. This codes for CASSRIAGGMTDTQYF.

The V gene is TRBV5-8, the J gene TRBJ1-1, with 11 positions matching TRBD1. Trimming took 4 bases from V and 4 from J; bases not matched to a gene: 3. CDR1 and CDR2 (germline): SGHTS, YDEGEE. The length of the CDR3 is 14 residues. CDR3 nucleotides: TGTGCCAGCAGCACCGGGACAGGGGGCACTGAAGCTTTCTTT. Residues: CASSTGTGGTEAFF.

This clone was picked up a small number of times. This sequence joins TRBV6-5 and TRBJ1-5; D remains unclear. CDR3 length equals 14 residues. V was pared by 6 bases and J by 2 bases, with 11 bases between. The germline V gene encodes CDR1 MNHEY and CDR2 SVGAGI. The CDR3 loop is CASSSRGGNQPQHF. In nucleotides, the CDR3 is TGTGCCAGCAGCTCCAGAGGCGGCAATCAGCCCCAGCATTTT.

The chain is built from TRBV19 and TRBJ2-1; TRBD2 matches at 12 bases. With 2 bases clipped from V and 9 bases from J, the junction kept 8 bases outside the gene matches. The CDR3 is made up of 16 amino acids. Per germline, CDR1 LNHDA and CDR2 SQIVND (reference sequence). The CDR3 nucleotides read TGTGCCAGTAGTATACGACTAGCGGGGGTTAGTGTTGAGCAGTTCTTC. Translation: CASSIRLAGVSVEQFF.

The chain has TRBV5-4 and TRBJ1-1, with 8 bases that match TRBD1. The CDR3 runs to 14 residues. Per the germline V gene, CDR1 is SGHNT and CDR2 is YYREEE (reference sequence). Trimming cost V 4 bases and J 4 bases; bases outside gene matches: 6. Written as DNA, the CDR3 is TGTGCCAGCAGCCCCAACACAGGGGGCACTGAAGCTTTCTTT. Protein product: CASSPNTGGTEAFF.

This rearrangement joins TRBV7-9 to TRBJ1-2; TRBD1 agrees at 9 bases. With V trimmed by 1 base and J by 5 bases, 5 bases remained unmatched. Germline lookup yields CDR1 SEHNR and CDR2 FQNEAQ (reference sequence). This CDR3 region has 15 residues. Written as DNA, the CDR3 is TGTGCCAGCAGCTTAGGGGACAGGGTAGATTATGGCTACACCTTC. It encodes CASSLGDRVDYGYTF. Combining the CDR3 with reference TRBV7-9 and TRBJ1-2 gives the whole variable domain DTGVSQNPRHKITKRGQNVTFRCDPISEHNRLYWYRQTLGQGPEFLTYFQNEAQLEKSRLLSDRFSAERPKGSFSTLEIQRTEQGDSAMYLCASSLGDRVDYGYTFGSGTRLTVV.

The chain couples TRBV19 to TRBJ2-7, with D tentatively TRBD2 (5 bases). V was shortened by 6 bases and J by 0 bases, with 9 bases between the two germline ends. The CDR3 spans 13 residues. Germline loops: CDR1 LNHDA, CDR2 SQIVND (reference sequence). The CDR3 is CASSGLSSYEQYF. The CDR3 nucleotides are TGTGCCAGTAGCGGACTGAGCTCCTACGAGCAGTACTTC.

The CDR3 reads CASSRAGGSTDTQYF. The DNA for the CDR3 is TGTGCCAGCAGCCGAGCGGGGGGCTCCACAGATACGCAGTATTTT. This chain connects TRBV11-2 to TRBJ2-3; 9 bases match TRBD2. Germline V gives CDR1 SGHAT, CDR2 FQNNGV. This CDR3 region has 15 residues. The J segment lost 2 bases and the V segment lost 5 bases, leaving 5 bases of the junction unmatched.

This chain joins TRBV2 and TRBJ2-7; D gene unclear. V dropped 2 bases and J dropped 6 bases, with 11 bases sitting between them. Germline loops: CDR1 SNHLY, CDR2 FYNNEI. This CDR3 region has 13 residues. The CDR3 loop is CASSEFGSPEQYF. The CDR3 DNA sequence: TGTGCCAGCAGTGAATTCGGCAGTCCCGAGCAGTACTTC.

The chain carries TRBV30 and TRBJ1-2; possible D gene TRBD1, 5 bases. CDR3 size: 14 residues. Deletions cut 0 bases from V and 1 base from J, with 9 bases between. CDR1 GTSNPN and CDR2 SVGIG come from the germline V gene (reference sequence). CDR3 loop: CAWSVDSSNYGYTF. The CDR3 bases are TGTGCCTGGAGTGTAGACAGTAGTAACTATGGCTACACCTTC.

The rearrangement joins TRBV2 to TRBJ2-3; D might be TRBD1 or TRBD2, each matching 5 bases. The CDR3 covers 14 residues. The germline V and J ends were trimmed by 9 bases and 2 bases, with 15 bases remaining between them. Germline values: CDR1 SNHLY, CDR2 FYNNEI. As DNA, the CDR3 is TGTGCCAGACGGTCGGGGCGGATCACAGATACGCAGTATTTT. It is translated as CARRSGRITDTQYF.

Only one count was recorded for this clone. The chain couples TRBV7-8 to TRBJ2-7, with TRBD2 matching 10 bases. Unmatched junction bases numbered 12, after V lost 5 bases and J lost 2 bases. Germline V CDR1 and CDR2: SGHVS, FQNEAQ. The CDR3 spans 17 residues. Written as DNA, the CDR3 is TGTGCCAGCAGCAGGGATCTAGCGGGGGTTCAAACCTACGAGCAGTACTTC. As protein: CASSRDLAGVQTYEQYF.

This chain joins TRBV7-8 and TRBJ1-5, with D unresolved. Germline CDR1 reads SGHVS; CDR2 reads FQNEAQ. The CDR3 contains 14 residues. V was trimmed by 5 bases and J by 7 bases, leaving 15 bases between them. For the CDR3, the DNA is TGTGCCAGCAGCCCCGATTGGCTTCGGCAGCCCCAGCATTTT. Amino acid sequence: CASSPDWLRQPQHF.

J is TRBJ1-1 and V is TRBV2; tentative D call: TRBD1 (5 bases). V dropped 7 bases and J dropped 6 bases, with 18 bases sitting between them. CDR1 is SNHLY, CDR2 FYNNEI, per germline. There are 14 residues in the CDR3. CDR3 DNA sequence: TGTGCCAGCACTCCGGGACGGCAGACCCCTGAAGCTTTCTTT. Its protein product is CASTPGRQTPEAFF.

This chain uses TRBV7-9 with TRBJ2-3; 10 bases are shared with TRBD1. Germline loops: CDR1 SEHNR, CDR2 FQNEAQ (reference sequence). The CDR3 has 16 amino acids. With V trimmed by 5 bases and J by 2 bases, 7 bases remained unmatched. The CDR3 bases are TGTGCCAGCAGCCCACGACAGGGGGCGAACACAGATACGCAGTATTTT. Its protein is CASSPRQGANTDTQYF.

The chain employs TRBV9 and TRBJ1-4; D is possibly TRBD1 (6 bases). V was pared by 4 bases and J by 3 bases, with 10 bases between. Germline V CDR1 and CDR2: SGDLS, YYNGEE. The CDR3 runs to 14 residues. The CDR3: CASSPGGSNEKLFF. The CDR3 bases are TGTGCCAGCAGCCCTGGGGGCTCTAATGAAAAACTGTTTTTT.

V is TRBV6-5 and J is TRBJ2-5; 13 bases are shared with TRBD2. This CDR3 is built from 15 residues. The ends lost 7 bases at V and 3 bases at J; junction bases unmatched: 5. Germline CDR1 is MNHEY and CDR2 is SVGAGI. CDR3 bases: TGTGCCAGCAACCAGGGACTAGCGGGGAAAGAGACCCAGTACTTC. Residues: CASNQGLAGKETQYF.

The chain joins TRBV5-1 to TRBJ2-1; D tentatively fits TRBD1 or TRBD2 (6 bases each). Deletions cut 0 bases from V and 4 bases from J, with 14 bases between. Germline CDR1 reads SGHRS; CDR2 reads YFSETQ. The CDR3 is 16 residues long. CDR3 coding DNA: TGCGCCAGCAGCTTGGGGGGGGCAGTTTCGTACAATGAGCAGTTCTTC. Protein product: CASSLGGAVSYNEQFF.

The chain uses TRBV30 and TRBJ1-2; D call uncertain. Per the germline V gene, CDR1 is GTSNPN and CDR2 is SVGIG (reference sequence). The CDR3 sequence is 10 residues long. V gave up 7 bases and J gave up 6 bases, with 9 bases separating them. The CDR3, as DNA: TGTGCCTTGGGGAGAGATGGCTACACCTTC. Protein product: CALGRDGYTF. Combining the CDR3 with reference TRBV30 and TRBJ1-2 gives the whole variable domain SQTIHQWPATLVQPVGSPLSLECTVEGTSNPNLYWYRQAAGRGLQLLFYSVGIGQISSEVPQNLSASRPQDRQFILSSKKLLLSDSGFYLCALGRDGYTFGSGTRLTVV.